The 32 T cell receptor beta chains listed next were all sequenced from one sample in a study of cytomegalovirus exposure and HLA in healthy donors. Vbeta (60) and Jbeta (13) primers were used in the PCR. The protocol was immunoSEQ multiplex PCR, while the TCRdb copy is restricted to in-frame clones and leaves out a portion. The sample lists about 110,000 clones, around 77% occurring once. Sequencing was carried out using PBMCs. The receptors were sampled from a woman younger than 45 in good health and CMV-seropositive.

CDR3 nucleotides: TGTGCCAGCAGCTTAGGAGGGGGACAGGGGATCACTGAAGCTTTCTTT. Its translation is CASSLGGGQGITEAFF. The chain links TRBV7-9 to TRBJ1-1, with TRBD1 matching 10 bases. Germline CDR1 and CDR2: SEHNR and FQNEAQ (reference sequence). V was pared by 1 base and J by 4 bases, with 6 bases of the junction left unmatched. There are 16 residues in the CDR3.

This chain connects TRBV15 to TRBJ2-7, with D perhaps matching TRBD1 (5 bases). The CDR3 spans 14 residues. V shed 3 bases and J shed 3 bases, with 12 bases lying between them. The germline V gene has CDR1 LNHNV and CDR2 YYDKDF (reference sequence). In nucleotides, the CDR3 is TGTGCCACCAGCAGCACGGACACCTACTACGAGCAGTACTTC. It yields the protein CATSSTDTYYEQYF.

The chain couples TRBV4-2 to TRBJ2-2, with D possibly TRBD1 on 5 matching bases. V lost 1 base and J 1 base, leaving 16 bases between the germline ends. The CDR3 totals 18 residues. Per the germline V gene, CDR1 is LGHNA and CDR2 is YNFKEQ. The CDR3 sequence is CASSQVGQGFRNTGELFF. As DNA, the CDR3 is TGTGCCAGCAGCCAAGTAGGGCAGGGATTTAGGAACACCGGGGAGCTGTTTTTT.

The rearrangement links TRBV7-9 to TRBJ2-7; 8 bases line up with TRBD2. This CDR3 is built from 14 residues. From germline, CDR1 is SEHNR and CDR2 FQNEAQ (reference sequence). With V trimmed by 5 bases and J by 11 bases, 14 bases remained unmatched. DNA of the CDR3: TGTGCCAGCAGCCTTACTAGCGGCGAGGGTAGAGAGTACTTC. Its protein product is CASSLTSGEGREYF.

This clone was seen more than once but under ten times. The CDR3 sequence: CASSQVGGDAFF. CDR3 in DNA: TGCGCCAGCAGCCAAGTAGGGGGAGACGCTTTCTTT. The rearrangement links TRBV4-1 to TRBJ1-1; D may be TRBD1 (6 bases). This CDR3 spans 12 amino acids. Germline CDR1 reads MGHRA; CDR2 reads YSYEKL. V was clipped by 1 base and J by 11 bases, with 11 bases between them.

V and J are TRBV28 and TRBJ1-2; D is perhaps TRBD1 (6 bases). The CDR3 has 13 residues. Germline values: CDR1 MDHEN, CDR2 SYDVKM. CDR3 sequence: CTTQVGGAYGYTF. CDR3 sequence (DNA): TGTACGACCCAGGTTGGGGGGGCCTATGGCTACACCTTC.

V usage is TRBV7-9 and J usage is TRBJ1-4, with 9 bases fitting TRBD1. V gave up 4 bases and J gave up 8 bases; unmatched junction bases: 5. The V gene's germline CDR1 is SEHNR and CDR2 FQNEAQ (reference sequence). The CDR3 totals 14 residues. The CDR3 protein is CASSSGQGPEKLFF. CDR3 nucleotides: TGTGCCAGCAGCTCTGGACAGGGGCCAGAAAAACTGTTTTTT. Using reference TRBV7-9 and TRBJ1-4 for the parts outside the CDR3, the full variable domain is DTGVSQNPRHKITKRGQNVTFRCDPISEHNRLYWYRQTLGQGPEFLTYFQNEAQLEKSRLLSDRFSAERPKGSFSTLEIQRTEQGDSAMYLCASSSGQGPEKLFFGSGTQLSVL.

V usage is TRBV2 and J usage is TRBJ2-5, with TRBD1 matching over 7 bases. The V gene end was trimmed by 3 bases and the J gene end by 9 bases; junction bases not matched to a gene: 10. The CDR3 runs 14 residues. Germline V lookup: CDR1 SNHLY, CDR2 FYNNEI. CDR3 bases: TGTGCCAGCAGTGAGGGACAGCCGGAGGAGGCCCAGTACTTC. Its protein product is CASSEGQPEEAQYF.

V is TRBV16 and J is TRBJ1-1; D may be TRBD1 (6 bases). V was cut by 5 bases and J by 6 bases, with 10 bases left in between. The CDR3 is 12 amino acids. Germline V lookup: CDR1 KGHSY, CDR2 FQNENV. The CDR3 region has the DNA TGTGCCAGCAGCAACAGGGACCCTGAAGCTTTCTTT. This translates into CASSNRDPEAFF. The full variable domain, its missing parts supplied by reference TRBV16 and TRBJ1-1, is GEEVAQTPKHLVRGEGQKAKLYCAPIKGHSYVFWYQQVLKNEFKFLISFQNENVFDETGMPKERFSAKCLPNSPCSLEIQATKLEDSAVYFCASSNRDPEAFFGQGTRLTVV.

The chain links TRBV27 to TRBJ2-2; 8 bases are shared with TRBD1. V was pared by 5 bases and J by 7 bases, with 3 bases of the junction left unmatched. The length of the CDR3 is 13 residues. Germline CDR1 is MNHEY and CDR2 is SMNVEV (reference sequence). In nucleotides, the CDR3 is TGTGCCAGCAGTCCGACAGGGGTCGGGGAGCTGTTTTTT. It translates to CASSPTGVGELFF.

The chain recombines TRBV6-1 with TRBJ1-3; no clear D gene. Germline V gene data show CDR1 as MNHNS and CDR2 as SASEGT. V lost 5 bases and J 4 bases, leaving 6 bases between the germline ends. The CDR3 consists of 12 residues. The CDR3, as DNA: TGTGCCAGCAGTTCGGGAGGAAACACCATATATTTT. Translation: CASSSGGNTIYF.

The chain recombines TRBV4-2 with TRBJ2-3, with 11 nucleotides matching TRBD2. The CDR3 has 15 amino acids. J lost 5 bases, V lost 5 bases, and 6 bases had no gene match. Germline CDR1 LGHNA, CDR2 YNFKEQ. In nucleotides, the CDR3 is TGTGCCAGCAGCTTAGCGGGGGGGGCCGTAGATACGCAGTATTTT. Translating it yields CASSLAGGAVDTQYF.

The J gene is TRBJ1-6, the V gene TRBV7-9; a possible D gene is TRBD1 (5 bases). Germline CDR1 SEHNR, CDR2 FQNEAQ (reference sequence). The CDR3 extends over 14 amino acids. With 5 bases removed from V and 10 bases from J, the gap between germline ends came to 15 bases. The CDR3 bases are TGTGCCAGCAGCCAGGCAGGGACTCACTCACCCCTCCACTTT. It specifies CASSQAGTHSPLHF.

The chain employs TRBV9 and TRBJ2-1; TRBD1 matches 7 bases. After removal of 4 bases from V and 7 bases from J, the junction contained 14 bases not matched to a gene. Germline V lookup: CDR1 SGDLS, CDR2 YYNGEE. The length of the CDR3 is 16 residues. CDR3 in DNA: TGTGCCAGCAGCCATATATTACAGGGGTCCTGGAATGAGCAGTTCTTC. Protein: CASSHILQGSWNEQFF.

The chain carries TRBV4-1 and TRBJ2-2; 7 bases match TRBD1. Looked up from germline, CDR1 is MGHRA and CDR2 is YSYEKL. The CDR3 extends over 15 amino acids. The junction had 9 bases not matched to a gene; V was cut back by 4 bases and J by 7 bases. CDR3 sequence reads: CASSLEGAGLGELFF. For the CDR3, the DNA is TGCGCCAGCAGCCTCGAGGGGGCCGGGCTCGGGGAGCTGTTTTTT.

This clone was picked up one time. The V gene is TRBV14, the J gene TRBJ1-5; D may be TRBD1 (6 bases). The V and J ends lost 3 bases and 0 bases respectively, with 21 bases between them. CDR1 is SGHDN and CDR2 is FVKESK in the germline V gene. This CDR3 contains 19 residues. CDR3 sequence reads: CASSHTPGHLPLSNQPQHF. CDR3 sequence (DNA): TGTGCCAGCAGCCATACTCCGGGACACCTACCCCTTAGCAATCAGCCCCAGCATTTT. Drawing the rest from reference TRBV14 and TRBJ1-5, the complete variable domain is EAGVTQFPSHSVIEKGQTVTLRCDPISGHDNLYWYRRVMGKEIKFLLHFVKESKQDESGMPNNRFLAERTGGTYSTLKVQPAELEDSGVYFCASSHTPGHLPLSNQPQHFGDGTRLSIL.

The CDR3 is CASRGGGGYTF. DNA of the CDR3: TGTGCCAGCAGGGGAGGAGGTGGCTACACCTTC. The chain has TRBV7-9 and TRBJ1-2; D uncertain. Germline CDR1 reads SEHNR; CDR2 reads FQNEAQ (reference sequence). The CDR3 is 11 residues long. The V and J ends lost 6 bases and 7 bases respectively, with 9 bases between them. Full variable domain (rest looked up from reference TRBV7-9 and TRBJ1-2): DTGVSQNPRHKITKRGQNVTFRCDPISEHNRLYWYRQTLGQGPEFLTYFQNEAQLEKSRLLSDRFSAERPKGSFSTLEIQRTEQGDSAMYLCASRGGGGYTFGSGTRLTVV.

The chain employs TRBV9 and TRBJ2-3; 9 bases are shared with TRBD1. CDR1 and CDR2 from the germline V gene are SGDLS and YYNGEE. The CDR3 covers 13 residues. With 4 bases clipped from V and 6 bases from J, the junction kept 3 bases outside the gene matches. DNA for the CDR3: TGTGCCAGCAGCCCACAGGGGGCGGATACGCAGTATTTT. This encodes CASSPQGADTQYF.

V gene TRBV7-8 combines with J gene TRBJ1-5; D is ambiguous. The length of the CDR3 is 13 residues. Trimming took off 3 bases at V and 4 bases at J, with 7 bases between the two ends. Germline V gene sequence: CDR1 SGHVS, CDR2 FQNEAQ. In DNA form, the CDR3 reads TGTGCCAGCAGCTTGTATCTTAATCAGCCCCAGCATTTT. Amino acids: CASSLYLNQPQHF. Based on the CDR3 plus reference TRBV7-8 and TRBJ1-5, the full variable domain is GAGVSQSPRYKVAKRGQDVALRCDPISGHVSLFWYQQALGQGPEFLTYFQNEAQLDKSGLPSDRFFAERPEGSVSTLKIQRTQQEDSAVYLCASSLYLNQPQHFGDGTRLSIL.

V gene TRBV2 combines with J gene TRBJ1-4; possible D gene TRBD1, 6 bases. The CDR3 consists of 14 residues. Germline lookup yields CDR1 SNHLY and CDR2 FYNNEI. Trimming took 7 bases from V and 5 from J, leaving 14 bases between them. CDR3 loop: CASNPDRGNEKLFF. The CDR3 DNA sequence: TGTGCCAGCAACCCGGACAGAGGAAATGAAAAACTGTTTTTT.

This clone was observed a handful of times. The chain joins TRBV7-6 to TRBJ2-3; D may be TRBD2 (6 bases). Trimming removed 3 bases from V and 4 bases from J, with 8 bases in between. This CDR3 region has 13 residues. Germline V gene sequence: CDR1 SGHVS, CDR2 FNYEAQ. CDR3 residues: CASSFGEADTQYF. For the CDR3, the DNA is TGTGCCAGCAGCTTTGGGGAGGCAGATACGCAGTATTTT.

V is TRBV27 and J is TRBJ1-1; D uncertain. CDR3 length equals 15 residues. From germline, CDR1 is MNHEY and CDR2 SMNVEV (reference sequence). The V end was cut by 2 bases, the J end by 3 bases, with 13 bases between. In DNA, the CDR3 is TGTGCCAGCAGTTTAACGGCAGGAGGCGACACTGAAGCTTTCTTT. Residues: CASSLTAGGDTEAFF.

The DNA of the CDR3 is TGTGCCATCAAACCCCGAGACTCTAGCTACGAGCAGTACTTC. As protein: CAIKPRDSSYEQYF. V is TRBV10-3 and J is TRBJ2-7; the D is unclear. The V gene's germline CDR1 is ENHRY and CDR2 SYGVKD. The CDR3 runs to 14 residues. V was pared by 7 bases and J by 3 bases, with 16 bases between.

V and J are TRBV7-9 and TRBJ1-2; no reliable D call. The CDR3 runs 14 residues. V lost 1 base and J lost 2, with 8 bases in between. Germline values: CDR1 SEHNR, CDR2 FQNEAQ (reference sequence). CDR3 bases: TGTGCCAGCAGCTTAGTTGCGGGAAACTATGGCTACACCTTC. Protein sequence: CASSLVAGNYGYTF. Drawing the rest from reference TRBV7-9 and TRBJ1-2, the complete variable domain is DTGVSQNPRHKITKRGQNVTFRCDPISEHNRLYWYRQTLGQGPEFLTYFQNEAQLEKSRLLSDRFSAERPKGSFSTLEIQRTEQGDSAMYLCASSLVAGNYGYTFGSGTRLTVV.

There are a few counts of this clone. The chain links TRBV20-1 to TRBJ2-3, with a weak D call TRBD2 (5 bases). V was trimmed by 5 bases and J by 6 bases, leaving 9 bases between them. CDR3 length: 11 residues. From germline, CDR1 is DFQATT and CDR2 SNEGSKA (reference sequence). The CDR3 DNA follows: TGCAGTGCTCGAGGGCCCGATACGCAGTATTTT. It is translated as CSARGPDTQYF.

V is TRBV10-3 and J is TRBJ2-5, with 8 bases identical to TRBD1. Germline CDR1 and CDR2: ENHRY and SYGVKD. This CDR3 is built from 15 residues. The V segment lost 6 bases and the J segment 5 bases; nucleotides outside the gene matches: 11. The CDR3 sequence is CAISSATGVRETQYF. CDR3 bases: TGTGCCATCAGCTCCGCGACAGGGGTTCGGGAGACCCAGTACTTC.

The chain recombines TRBV10-3 with TRBJ2-2; tentative D call: TRBD2 (5 bases). The V end lost 3 bases, the J end lost 1 base, and 15 bases lay between the germline ends. This CDR3 has 17 residues. Germline V CDR1 and CDR2: ENHRY, SYGVKD. This CDR3 is CAISDSVGILNTGELFF. The CDR3 coding sequence is TGTGCCATCAGTGATTCCGTCGGGATCTTGAACACCGGGGAGCTGTTTTTT.

This chain connects TRBV7-2 to TRBJ2-5; D gene ambiguous. This CDR3 is 16 amino acids long. V was shortened by 5 bases and J by 5 bases, with 21 bases between the two germline ends. The germline gives CDR1 SGHTA, CDR2 FQGNSA. DNA of the CDR3: TGTGCCAGCAGCCTCTTTTCTGGCAAGGCGCGGGAGACCCAGTACTTC. This gives the protein CASSLFSGKARETQYF.

The chain recombines TRBV10-3 with TRBJ2-1, with a weak D call TRBD2 (5 bases). The CDR3 runs to 17 residues. The V end lost 2 bases, the J end lost 5 bases, and 19 bases lay between the germline ends. Germline-derived CDR1 and CDR2 are ENHRY and SYGVKD. CDR3: CAISEIGSSGYDNEQFF. In DNA, the CDR3 is TGTGCCATCAGTGAGATTGGGTCATCGGGATATGACAATGAGCAGTTCTTC.

The chain is built from TRBV21-1 and TRBJ2-5; the listed D gene, TRBD1, was not tested against the DNA. TRBV21-1 is assigned pseudogene status. This CDR3 has 14 residues. CDR3 protein: CASGRQGRWKTQYF. Here the CDR3 DNA reads TGTGCCAGCGGTAGACAGGGTAGGTGGAAGACCCAGTACTTC.

This clone was observed a few times. The V call is TRBV2, the J call TRBJ2-1; 10 bases line up with TRBD2. CDR3 length equals 16 residues. The J segment lost 2 bases and the V segment lost 8 bases, leaving 9 bases of the junction unmatched. Germline V gene sequence: CDR1 SNHLY, CDR2 FYNNEI. The CDR3 here is CASQFSAGGTYNEQFF. The CDR3 DNA sequence: TGTGCCAGCCAGTTTTCAGCGGGAGGGACCTACAATGAGCAGTTCTTC. Supplemented by reference TRBV2 and TRBJ2-1, the full variable domain reads EPEVTQTPSHQVTQMGQEVILRCVPISNHLYFYWYRQILGQKVEFLVSFYNNEISEKSEIFDDQFSVERPDGSNFTLKIRSTKLEDSAMYFCASQFSAGGTYNEQFFGPGTRLTVL.

The rearrangement uses TRBV10-3 and TRBJ2-5; 11 nucleotides align to TRBD2. The CDR3 covers 17 residues. After removal of 3 bases from V and 1 base from J, the junction contained 7 bases not matched to a gene. Germline V lookup: CDR1 ENHRY, CDR2 SYGVKD. The CDR3 region is CAISDPTSGMAQETQYF. The CDR3, as DNA: TGTGCCATCAGTGATCCGACTAGCGGGATGGCCCAAGAGACCCAGTACTTC.